The 18 T cell receptor beta chains given below trace back to one sample, sequenced in a study of blood T cell repertoires in COVID-19. TCRdb's table, derived via immunoSEQ multiplex PCR, lists solely in-frame clones and lacks some. Of some 150,000 clones in the sample, 70% to 90% were seen once. Sequenced material: peripheral blood. The receptors were sampled from a human donor with acute or convalescent COVID-19. The donor label of this sample is uncertain.

J is TRBJ1-4 and V is TRBV30; 8 nucleotides match TRBD1. The J segment lost 5 bases and the V segment lost 5 bases, leaving 4 bases of the junction unmatched. In germline, CDR1 is GTSNPN, CDR2 SVGIG (reference sequence). CDR3 length: 13 residues. CDR3 DNA sequence: TGTGCCTGGGGACAGGGAGGGAATGAAAAACTGTTTTTT. This gives the protein CAWGQGGNEKLFF.

The chain has TRBV27 and TRBJ2-7; 7 nucleotides agree with TRBD2. Trimming removed 6 bases from V and 9 bases from J; junction bases left unmatched: 8. Germline values: CDR1 MNHEY, CDR2 SMNVEV (reference sequence). CDR3 size: 12 residues. The CDR3 loop is CASRFGGSGQYV. CDR3 DNA: TGTGCCAGCAGATTCGGGGGGAGTGGGCAGTACGTC.

The chain recombines TRBV6-2 or TRBV6-3 with TRBJ1-2; 7 bases agree with TRBD1. This CDR3 is built from 13 residues. The V segment lost 0 bases and the J segment 8 bases; nucleotides outside the gene matches: 3. Germline CDR1 and CDR2: MNHEY and SVGEGT. The CDR3 spells CASSYSGGGGYTF. The CDR3, as DNA: TGTGCCAGCAGTTACTCAGGGGGCGGCGGCTACACCTTC.

The chain is built from TRBV2 and TRBJ1-1; tentative D call: TRBD1 (6 bases). This CDR3 contains 17 residues. V lost 3 bases and J 5 bases, leaving 22 bases between the germline ends. Germline CDR1 and CDR2: SNHLY and FYNNEI. CDR3 loop: CASSEGKFDRFGTEAFF. The CDR3 DNA reads as TGTGCCAGCAGTGAGGGGAAGTTTGACAGGTTCGGGACTGAAGCTTTCTTT. Full variable domain (rest looked up from reference TRBV2 and TRBJ1-1): EPEVTQTPSHQVTQMGQEVILRCVPISNHLYFYWYRQILGQKVEFLVSFYNNEISEKSEIFDDQFSVERPDGSNFTLKIRSTKLEDSAMYFCASSEGKFDRFGTEAFFGQGTRLTVV.

About this clone itself: Other DNA sequences in the same sample also yield this CDR3. This chain links TRBV10-3 with TRBJ1-2; D remains ambiguous. Germline V gene lookup returns CDR1 ENHRY and CDR2 SYGVKD. This CDR3 spans 11 amino acids. Trimming shortened V by 4 bases and J by 6 bases, and 6 bases separated the two germline ends. The CDR3: CAISAGDGYTF. In DNA, the CDR3 is TGTGCCATCAGTGCCGGGGATGGCTACACCTTC.

This clone was seen once. The chain is built from TRBV5-1 and TRBJ2-3, with D possibly matching TRBD2 (6 bases). The ends were cut back, 4 bases at V and 4 bases at J, with 16 bases in the middle. The CDR3 has 15 amino acids. Germline CDR1 SGHRS, CDR2 YFSETQ. As DNA, the CDR3 is TGCGCCAGCAGCACCGCTAGCGACCCCTCAGATACGCAGTATTTT. As protein: CASSTASDPSDTQYF.

This chain uses TRBV18 with TRBJ1-2, with TRBD1 identical over 7 bases. The CDR3 covers 15 residues. CDR1 and CDR2 from the germline V gene are KGHSH and LQKENI. V was pared by 3 bases and J by 3 bases, with 7 bases of the junction left unmatched. In nucleotides, the CDR3 is TGTGCCAGCTCACCGGACGGGACAGTAGACTATGGCTACACCTTC. Its protein product is CASSPDGTVDYGYTF.

This chain links TRBV12-5 with TRBJ1-5; TRBD1 matches at 8 bases. Trimming cost V 5 bases and J 3 bases; bases outside gene matches: 9. Germline V gene sequence: CDR1 LGHNT, CDR2 FRNRAP. The CDR3 has 16 residues. The CDR3 loop is CASGQGAISPNQPQHF. CDR3 nucleotide sequence: TGTGCTAGTGGTCAGGGGGCGATAAGCCCCAATCAGCCCCAGCATTTT.

This chain uses TRBV6-5 with TRBJ1-4, with D unresolved. CDR1 is MNHEY and CDR2 is SVGAGI in the germline V gene. This CDR3 comprises 15 residues. Trimming took off 2 bases at V and 1 base at J, with 8 bases between the two ends. The CDR3 loop is CASSYEGRTNEKLFF. CDR3 nucleotide sequence: TGTGCCAGCAGTTACGAGGGTCGAACTAATGAAAAACTGTTTTTT.

The chain links TRBV29-1 to TRBJ1-2; 7 bases are shared with TRBD1. This CDR3 is built from 16 residues. The trim removed 2 bases at V and 6 bases at J, leaving 15 bases unmatched. Germline V gene sequence: CDR1 SQVTM, CDR2 ANQGSEA. Here the CDR3 DNA reads TGCAGCGTTGAATCCCACGCCCTACAGGGGAGCAATGGCTACACCTTC. Translating gives CSVESHALQGSNGYTF.

The chain is built from TRBV29-1 and TRBJ1-3; 11 positions agree with TRBD1. The length of the CDR3 is 16 residues. Germline V gives CDR1 SQVTM, CDR2 ANQGSEA. V gave up 5 bases and J gave up 4 bases; unmatched junction bases: 10. This CDR3 reads CSVSGTGGNLGNTIYF. The DNA for the CDR3 is TGCAGCGTTTCCGGGACAGGGGGAAATTTAGGAAACACCATATATTTT.

The chain joins TRBV4-3 to TRBJ1-6; no clear D gene. Trimming took off 0 bases at V and 3 bases at J, with 6 bases between the two ends. The CDR3 is made up of 15 amino acids. Germline CDR1 and CDR2: LGHNA and YSLEER. CDR3 in amino acids: CASSQDPSYNSPLHF. The CDR3, as DNA: TGCGCCAGCAGCCAAGATCCCAGCTATAATTCACCCCTCCACTTT.

This rearrangement joins TRBV30 to TRBJ1-6; TRBD1 matches at 8 bases. Germline V gene lookup returns CDR1 GTSNPN and CDR2 SVGIG (reference sequence). The CDR3 sequence is 12 residues long. The junction had 15 bases not matched to a gene; V was cut back by 8 bases and J by 18 bases. This chain's CDR3 is CAVIAGGLVAHF. Here the CDR3 DNA reads TGTGCCGTAATAGCAGGGGGCCTAGTGGCCCACTTT.

The rearrangement uses TRBV5-1 and TRBJ1-2, with 8 bases matching TRBD1. CDR3 length: 14 residues. From germline, CDR1 is SGHRS and CDR2 YFSETQ. V shed 7 bases and J 8 bases; nucleotides not matched to a gene: 13. This CDR3 is CASGTTGQGRGYTF. The CDR3 DNA reads TGCGCCAGCGGAACCACCGGACAGGGAAGGGGCTACACCTTC. Looking up the rest from reference TRBV5-1 and TRBJ1-2 gives the full variable domain: KAGVTQTPRYLIKTRGQQVTLSCSPISGHRSVSWYQQTPGQGLQFLFEYFSETQRNKGNFPGRFSGRQFSNSRSEMNVSTLELGDSALYLCASGTTGQGRGYTFGSGTRLTVV.

The chain has TRBV3-1 (or the pseudogene TRBV3-2) and TRBJ1-4; D might be TRBD1 (5 bases). The CDR3 is 13 amino acids. Germline V gives CDR1 LGHDT, CDR2 YNNKEL (reference sequence). Trimming cost V 0 bases and J 14 bases, with 13 bases left between them. The CDR3 DNA is TGTGCCAGCAGCCAAGAAGGGGCCCGTACCCTGTTTTTT. Its protein is CASSQEGARTLFF.

For the CDR3, the DNA is TGTGCCAGCAGCTTGGCCGAAGCTAGCGGGAGGGGAGAGACCCAGTACTTC. Its translation: CASSLAEASGRGETQYF. The chain joins TRBV5-4 to TRBJ2-5, with TRBD2 identical over 12 bases. CDR3 length: 17 residues. Per germline, CDR1 SGHNT and CDR2 YYREEE (reference sequence). Trimming took 0 bases from V and 4 from J; bases not matched to a gene: 7.

This CDR3 reads CASSSTGAGSPLHF. The CDR3 DNA reads as TGTGCCAGTAGTTCTACAGGGGCAGGTTCACCCCTCCACTTT. J is TRBJ1-6 and V is TRBV19; 7 positions match TRBD1. Germline values: CDR1 LNHDA, CDR2 SQIVND (reference sequence). Unmatched junction bases numbered 7, after V lost 5 bases and J lost 9 bases. The CDR3 runs 14 residues.

CDR3 in DNA: TGTGCCAGCAGCTGGGCCGGGACAGGGTCCCACAATGAGCAGTTCTTC. It is translated as CASSWAGTGSHNEQFF. The rearrangement joins TRBV5-4 to TRBJ2-1; 9 bases match TRBD1. The CDR3 length is 16 residues. Per the germline V gene, CDR1 is SGHNT and CDR2 is YYREEE (reference sequence). The V and J ends lost 3 bases and 5 bases, in that order; junction bases with no gene match: 9.